The rows below give T cell receptor beta chains drawn from one sample of a study of cytomegalovirus exposure and HLA in healthy donors. Only in-frame clones appear in the TCRdb table, and some are missing; sequencing was by immunoSEQ multiplex PCR. The sample holds about 150,000 clones. Sequenced input: PBMCs. The receptors derive from a man aged 25-45 years in good health and CMV-seronegative. Each CDR3 is given with its conserved first and last residue. A D gene is named only where the DNA matches it firmly.

J | D | V | DNA | CDR3
TRBJ2-2 | . | TRBV28 | TGTGCCAGCAGTCAAAGGGTGGGCAGGGGGGCTAACACCGGGGAGCTGTTTTTT | CASSQRVGRGANTGELFF
TRBJ2-3 | . | TRBV30 | TGTGCCTGGACCACAGGCGGCAGTCTCTATGATACGCAGTATTTT | CAWTTGGSLYDTQYF
TRBJ2-5 | TRBD2 | TRBV11-2 | TGTGCCTCGCGTCCAGCGGGAGCCCAAGAGACCCAGTACTTC | CASRPAGAQETQYF
TRBJ2-7 | TRBD1 | TRBV28 | TGTGCCAGCCAGGGGACAGCCACCTACGAGCAGTACTTC | CASQGTATYEQYF
TRBJ1-2 | . | TRBV30 | TGTGCCGGCAGGGAAGGGCCTCACCTCCCCGATGGCTACACCTTC | CAGREGPHLPDGYTF
TRBJ1-1 | . | TRBV18 | TGTGCCAGCTCACCGTTAGTAGAGAACACTGAAGCTTTCTTT | CASSPLVENTEAFF
TRBJ2-6 | TRBD2 | TRBV4-2 | TGTGCCAGCAGCCAAGATCTTGCTAGCGGGAGGGCCACTGGGGCCAACGTCCTGACTTTC | CASSQDLASGRATGANVLTF
TRBJ2-7 | . | TRBV7-7 | TGTGCCAGCAGCTTAACCTACTACCACGAGCAGTACTTC | CASSLTYYHEQYF
TRBJ2-3 | TRBD2 | TRBV4-2 | TGTGCCAGCAGCCCCAAGGGTAGCGGGAAAGGTTGGCTTGATACGCAGTATTTT | CASSPKGSGKGWLDTQYF
TRBJ2-2 | TRBD2 | TRBV2 | TGTGCCAGCAGTGACGTAAACGGGAGGGCCGGCGGGGAGCTGTTTTTT | CASSDVNGRAGGELFF
TRBJ1-2 | . | TRBV5-4 | TGTGCCAGCAGCTTGGTTCAGGTTCCTTATGGCTACACCTTC | CASSLVQVPYGYTF
TRBJ1-4 | . | TRBV5-6 | TGTGCCAGCAGCTTGGAGGGGCAGGGTAAAGAAAAACTGTTTTTT | CASSLEGQGKEKLFF
TRBJ2-7 | TRBD1 | TRBV4-1 | TGCGCCAGCAGCCAGGTGTGGGAACAGGGGGCCCACGAGCAGTACTTC | CASSQVWEQGAHEQYF
TRBJ1-5 | . | TRBV5-4 | TGTGCCAGCAGCTTGGGGGGAGTTAGCAATCAGCCCCAGCATTTT | CASSLGGVSNQPQHF
TRBJ2-7 | . | TRBV30 | TGTGCCTGGGGGGCGAGCTACGAGCAGTACTTC | CAWGASYEQYF
TRBJ2-5 | TRBD2 | TRBV4-3 | TGCGCCAGCAGCCAAGATAGAGCTAGCGGGTCACAAGAGACCCAGTACTTC | CASSQDRASGSQETQYF
TRBJ2-7 | . | TRBV10-3 | TGTGCCATCCGAGTGGCGGGCGGGTACGAGCAGTACTTC | CAIRVAGGYEQYF
TRBJ2-1 | TRBD2 | TRBV10-3 | TGTGCCACCGCCGACGTGCCGGGACTAGCGGGAAATATAGGGCAGTTCTTC | CATADVPGLAGNIGQFF
TRBJ1-1 | . | TRBV7-2 | TGTGCCAGCAGCTTCTGGGGGGAGGAAGCTTTCTTT | CASSFWGEEAFF
TRBJ2-1 | TRBD2 | TRBV5-1 | TGCGCCAGCAGCTTGGTTCTAGCGGATATTTACAATGAGCAGTTCTTC | CASSLVLADIYNEQFF
TRBJ1-5 | . | TRBV15 | TGTGCCACCAGCAGAGGAACAGGCGGAGGACTAAATCAGCCCCAGCATTTT | CATSRGTGGGLNQPQHF
TRBJ1-2 | TRBD1 | TRBV19 | TGTGCCAGTAGTACGGACCTCCTCAGGGGGCTTGGCTACACCTTC | CASSTDLLRGLGYTF
TRBJ1-3 | . | TRBV7-8 | TGTGCCAGCACCCAGGGGATCTCTGGAAACACCATATATTTT | CASTQGISGNTIYF
TRBJ2-7 | TRBD2 | TRBV19 | TGTGCCAGTAGTCCGGGACTAGCGGGAACCTACGAGCAGTACTTC | CASSPGLAGTYEQYF
TRBJ2-3 | . | TRBV29-1 | TGCAGCGGCCGACAAATTATCACAGATACGCAGTATTTT | CSGRQIITDTQYF
TRBJ1-2 | . | TRBV11-2 | TGTGCCAGCAGCGGGGGGACCTTCTATGGCTACACCTTC | CASSGGTFYGYTF
TRBJ2-7 | TRBD1 | TRBV6-5 | TGTGCCAGCAGACCGGGACAGGGGGCCTACGAGCAGTACTTC | CASRPGQGAYEQYF
TRBJ2-1 | TRBD1 | TRBV25-1 | TGTGCCAGCAGTGAATCCGGGACAGTGAGTAGCTCCTACAATGAGCAGTTCTTC | CASSESGTVSSSYNEQFF
TRBJ1-4 | TRBD1 | TRBV19 | TGTGCCAGTACCCAGGGGGGTAATGAAAAACTGTTTTTT | CASTQGGNEKLFF
TRBJ1-5 | . | TRBV19 | TGTGCCAGTACCACTGGACAGTTCAATCAGCCCCAGCATTTT | CASTTGQFNQPQHF
TRBJ2-7 | . | TRBV5-1 | TGCGCCAGCAGCCCCGGACTAGAGCAGTACTTC | CASSPGLEQYF
TRBJ2-2 | . | TRBV6-4 | TGTGCCAGCAGCGAAGGTAGCCCCGGGGAGCTGTTTTTT | CASSEGSPGELFF
TRBJ2-1 | TRBD2 | TRBV30 | TGTGCCTGGAGTCCGGGAACTAGCGGGAGCTATGAGCAGTTCTTC | CAWSPGTSGSYEQFF
TRBJ1-1 | . | TRBV4-2 | TGTGCCAGCAGCCAAGGGGCCCCAGGGGACACTGAAGCTTTCTTT | CASSQGAPGDTEAFF
TRBJ1-1 | TRBD1 | TRBV29-1 | TGCAGCGTCCAGCAAGGACAGGGGAACACTGAAGCTTTCTTT | CSVQQGQGNTEAFF